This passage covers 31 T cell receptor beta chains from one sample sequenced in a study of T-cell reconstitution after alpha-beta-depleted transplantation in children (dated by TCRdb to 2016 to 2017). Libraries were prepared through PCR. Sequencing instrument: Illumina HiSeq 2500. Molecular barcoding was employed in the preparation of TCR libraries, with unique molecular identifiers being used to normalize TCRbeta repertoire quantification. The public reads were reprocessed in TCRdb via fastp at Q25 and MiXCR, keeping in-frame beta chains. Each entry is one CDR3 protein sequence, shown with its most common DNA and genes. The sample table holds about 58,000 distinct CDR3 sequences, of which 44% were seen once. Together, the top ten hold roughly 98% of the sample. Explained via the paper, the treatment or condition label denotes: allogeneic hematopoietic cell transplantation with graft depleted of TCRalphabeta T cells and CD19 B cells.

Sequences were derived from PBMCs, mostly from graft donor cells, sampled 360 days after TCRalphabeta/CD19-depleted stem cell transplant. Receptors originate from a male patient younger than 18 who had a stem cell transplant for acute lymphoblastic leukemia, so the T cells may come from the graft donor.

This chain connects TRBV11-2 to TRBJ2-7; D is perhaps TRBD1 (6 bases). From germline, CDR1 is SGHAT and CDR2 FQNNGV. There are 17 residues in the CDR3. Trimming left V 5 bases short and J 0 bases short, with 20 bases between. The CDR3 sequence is CASSPPSSGQFSYEQYF. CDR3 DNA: TGTGCCAGCAGCCCCCCCTCCTCGGGACAATTCTCCTACGAGCAGTACTTC.

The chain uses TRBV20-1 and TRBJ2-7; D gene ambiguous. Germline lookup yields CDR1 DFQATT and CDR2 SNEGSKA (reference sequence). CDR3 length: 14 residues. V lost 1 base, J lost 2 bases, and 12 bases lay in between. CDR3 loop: CSARGAFQTYEQYF. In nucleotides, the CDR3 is TGCAGTGCTAGAGGGGCCTTTCAAACCTACGAGCAGTACTTC.

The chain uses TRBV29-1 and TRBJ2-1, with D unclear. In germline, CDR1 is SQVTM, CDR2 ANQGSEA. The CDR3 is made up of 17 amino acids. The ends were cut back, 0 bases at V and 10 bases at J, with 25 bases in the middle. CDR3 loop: CSVEEAGQVRRSEEQFF. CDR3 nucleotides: TGCAGCGTTGAAGAGGCTGGCCAGGTTCGGCGCTCGGAGGAGCAGTTCTTC.

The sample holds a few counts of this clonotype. The CDR3 region is CASSPHSGMALYNEQFF. CDR3 sequence (DNA): TGTGCCAGCAGCCCCCATAGCGGGATGGCCCTTTACAATGAGCAGTTCTTC. The chain couples TRBV7-8 to TRBJ2-1; 8 positions match TRBD2. CDR1 SGHVS and CDR2 FQNEAQ come from the germline V gene. This CDR3 has 17 residues. V shed 5 bases and J 4 bases; nucleotides not matched to a gene: 13.

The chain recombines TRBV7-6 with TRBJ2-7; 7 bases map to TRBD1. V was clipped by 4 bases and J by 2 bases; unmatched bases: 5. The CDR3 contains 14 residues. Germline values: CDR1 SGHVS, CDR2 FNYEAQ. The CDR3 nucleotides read TGTGCCAGCAGCTCAAGGGACAGTGCCTACGAGCAGTACTTC. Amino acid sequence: CASSSRDSAYEQYF.

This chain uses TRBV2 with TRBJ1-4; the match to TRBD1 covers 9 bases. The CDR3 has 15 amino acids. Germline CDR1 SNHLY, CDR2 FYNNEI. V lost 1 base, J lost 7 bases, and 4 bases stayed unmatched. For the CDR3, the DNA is TGTGCCAGCAGTGAAGAGGGACAGGGAACTGAAAAACTGTTTTTT. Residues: CASSEEGQGTEKLFF.

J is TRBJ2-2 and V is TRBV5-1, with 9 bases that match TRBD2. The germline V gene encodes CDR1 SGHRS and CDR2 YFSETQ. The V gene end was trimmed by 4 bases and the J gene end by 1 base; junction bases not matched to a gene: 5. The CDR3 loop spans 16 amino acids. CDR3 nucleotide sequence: TGCGCCAGCAGCCCTCCTAGCGGGAAGAACACCGGGGAGCTGTTTTTT. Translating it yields CASSPPSGKNTGELFF.

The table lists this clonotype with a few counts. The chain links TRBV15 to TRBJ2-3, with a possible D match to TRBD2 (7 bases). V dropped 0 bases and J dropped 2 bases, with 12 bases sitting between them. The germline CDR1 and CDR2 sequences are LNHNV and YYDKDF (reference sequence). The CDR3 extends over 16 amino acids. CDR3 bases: TGTGCCACCAGCAGAGATAGGGGGGGGTCCACAGATACGCAGTATTTT. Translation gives CATSRDRGGSTDTQYF.

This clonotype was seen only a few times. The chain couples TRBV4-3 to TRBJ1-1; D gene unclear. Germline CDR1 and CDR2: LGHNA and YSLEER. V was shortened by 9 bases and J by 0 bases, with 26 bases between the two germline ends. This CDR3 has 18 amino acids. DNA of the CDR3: TGCGCCAGGGTGACCGGACCCCATAGGCTGACTCTGAACACTGAAGCTTTCTTT. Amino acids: CARVTGPHRLTLNTEAFF.

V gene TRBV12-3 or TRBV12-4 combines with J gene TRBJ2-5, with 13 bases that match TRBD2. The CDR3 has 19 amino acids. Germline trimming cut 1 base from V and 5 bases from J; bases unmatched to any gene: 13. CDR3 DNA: TGTGCCAGCAGTTTAGGGTTGGGACTAGCGGGGCCCCGAGGTGAGACCCAGTACTTC. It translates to CASSLGLGLAGPRGETQYF.

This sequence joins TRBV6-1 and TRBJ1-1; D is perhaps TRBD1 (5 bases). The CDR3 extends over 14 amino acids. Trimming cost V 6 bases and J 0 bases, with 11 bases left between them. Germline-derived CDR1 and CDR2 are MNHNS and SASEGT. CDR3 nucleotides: TGTGCCAGCAGCGCGGGACTGTTGAACACTGAAGCTTTCTTT. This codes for CASSAGLLNTEAFF.

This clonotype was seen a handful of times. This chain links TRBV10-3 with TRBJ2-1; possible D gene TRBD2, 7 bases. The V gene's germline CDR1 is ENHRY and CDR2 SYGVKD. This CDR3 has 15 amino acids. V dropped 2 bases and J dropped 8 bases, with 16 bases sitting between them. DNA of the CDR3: TGTGCCATCAGTGAGAGGGCGGGAGAGGGGGATGAGCAGTTCTTC. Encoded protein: CAISERAGEGDEQFF.

CDR3 nucleotide sequence: TGTGCCAGCAGTTCGCCCCCCGGACAGGGTTTTTCCGGAGCCAAAAACATTCAGTACTTC. Its protein is CASSSPPGQGFSGAKNIQYF. The chain links TRBV27 to TRBJ2-4; 8 nucleotides align to TRBD1. Unmatched junction bases numbered 17, after V lost 4 bases and J lost 0 bases. CDR3 length: 20 amino acids. The germline V gene has CDR1 MNHEY and CDR2 SMNVEV (reference sequence).

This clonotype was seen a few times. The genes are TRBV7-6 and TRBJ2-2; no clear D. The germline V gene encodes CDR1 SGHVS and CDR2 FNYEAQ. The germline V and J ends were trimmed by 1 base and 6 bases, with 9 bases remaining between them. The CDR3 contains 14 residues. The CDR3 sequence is CASSLVDESGELFF. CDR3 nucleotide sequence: TGTGCCAGCAGCTTAGTGGACGAATCCGGGGAGCTGTTTTTT.

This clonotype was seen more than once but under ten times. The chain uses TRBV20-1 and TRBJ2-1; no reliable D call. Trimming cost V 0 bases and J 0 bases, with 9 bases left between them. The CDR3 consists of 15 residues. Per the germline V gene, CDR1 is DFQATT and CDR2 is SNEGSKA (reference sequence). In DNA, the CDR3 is TGCAGTGCTAGAGAAGGTTCTAGCTCCTACAATGAGCAGTTCTTC. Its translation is CSAREGSSSYNEQFF.

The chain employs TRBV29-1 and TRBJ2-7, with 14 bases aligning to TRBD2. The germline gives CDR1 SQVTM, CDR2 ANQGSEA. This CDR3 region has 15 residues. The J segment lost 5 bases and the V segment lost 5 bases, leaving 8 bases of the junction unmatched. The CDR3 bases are TGCAGCGTTCTCGGACTAGCGGGGGGAAGGAACGAGCAGTACTTC. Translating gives CSVLGLAGGRNEQYF.

CDR3 sequence: CASRVATFGNEQFF. The CDR3 nucleotides read TGTGCCAGCAGGGTTGCGACATTCGGGAATGAGCAGTTCTTC. V is TRBV27 and J is TRBJ2-1; D ambiguous. Trimming cost V 6 bases and J 7 bases, with 16 bases left between them. CDR1 MNHEY and CDR2 SMNVEV come from the germline V gene (reference sequence). CDR3 size: 14 residues.

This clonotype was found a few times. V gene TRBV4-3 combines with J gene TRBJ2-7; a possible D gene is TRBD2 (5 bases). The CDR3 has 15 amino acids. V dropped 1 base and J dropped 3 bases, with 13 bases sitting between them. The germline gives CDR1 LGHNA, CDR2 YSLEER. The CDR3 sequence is CASSQVNSGGYEQYF. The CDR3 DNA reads TGCGCCAGCAGCCAAGTGAACAGCGGTGGCTACGAGCAGTACTTC.

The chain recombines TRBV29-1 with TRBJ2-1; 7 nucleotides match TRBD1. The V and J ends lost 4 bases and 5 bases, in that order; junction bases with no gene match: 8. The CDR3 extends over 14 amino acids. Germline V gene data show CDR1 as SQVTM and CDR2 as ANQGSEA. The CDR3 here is CSVVRDRLNNEQFF. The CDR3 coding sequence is TGCAGCGTTGTCCGGGACAGATTAAACAATGAGCAGTTCTTC.

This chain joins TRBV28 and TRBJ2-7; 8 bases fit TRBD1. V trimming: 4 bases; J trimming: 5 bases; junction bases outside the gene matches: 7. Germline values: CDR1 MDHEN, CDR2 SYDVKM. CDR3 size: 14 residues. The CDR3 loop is CASSSPTGAHEQYF. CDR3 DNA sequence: TGTGCCAGCAGTTCCCCGACAGGGGCCCACGAGCAGTACTTC. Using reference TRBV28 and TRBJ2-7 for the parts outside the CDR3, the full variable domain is DVKVTQSSRYLVKRTGEKVFLECVQDMDHENMFWYRQDPGLGLRLIYFSYDVKMKEKGDIPEGYSVSREKKERFSLILESASTNQTSMYLCASSSPTGAHEQYFGPGTRLTVT.

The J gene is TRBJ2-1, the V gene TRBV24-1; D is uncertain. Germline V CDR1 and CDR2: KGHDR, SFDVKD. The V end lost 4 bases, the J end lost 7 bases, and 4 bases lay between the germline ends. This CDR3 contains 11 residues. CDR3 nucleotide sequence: TGTGCCACCAGTGACAAGAATGAGCAGTTCTTC. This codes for CATSDKNEQFF.

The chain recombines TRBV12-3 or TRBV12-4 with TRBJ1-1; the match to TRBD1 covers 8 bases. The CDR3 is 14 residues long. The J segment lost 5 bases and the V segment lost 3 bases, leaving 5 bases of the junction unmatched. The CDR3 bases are TGTGCCAGCAGTTTCTCGACAGGGGTGACTGAAGCTTTCTTT. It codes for CASSFSTGVTEAFF.

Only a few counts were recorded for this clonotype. CDR3 sequence (DNA): TGTGCCAGCAGCTTAGCGGACCTTCCCTACAATGAGCAGTTCTTC. Encoded protein: CASSLADLPYNEQFF. The gene calls are TRBV5-6 and TRBJ2-1; D might be TRBD2 (5 bases). V was clipped by 2 bases and J by 2 bases, with 11 bases between them. CDR1 SGHDT and CDR2 YYEEEE come from the germline V gene. The CDR3 has 15 residues.

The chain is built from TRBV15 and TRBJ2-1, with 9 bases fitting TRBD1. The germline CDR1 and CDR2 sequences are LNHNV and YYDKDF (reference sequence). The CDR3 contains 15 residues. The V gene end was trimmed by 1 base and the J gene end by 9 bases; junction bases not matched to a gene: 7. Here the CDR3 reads CATSRALGTGFEQFF. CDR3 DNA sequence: TGTGCCACCAGCAGAGCCCTCGGGACAGGGTTTGAGCAGTTCTTC.

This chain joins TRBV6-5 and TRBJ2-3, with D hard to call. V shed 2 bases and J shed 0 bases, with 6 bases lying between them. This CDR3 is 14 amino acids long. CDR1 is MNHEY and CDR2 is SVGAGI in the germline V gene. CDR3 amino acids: CASSYRSSTDTQYF. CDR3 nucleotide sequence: TGTGCCAGCAGTTACAGGTCTAGCACAGATACGCAGTATTTT.

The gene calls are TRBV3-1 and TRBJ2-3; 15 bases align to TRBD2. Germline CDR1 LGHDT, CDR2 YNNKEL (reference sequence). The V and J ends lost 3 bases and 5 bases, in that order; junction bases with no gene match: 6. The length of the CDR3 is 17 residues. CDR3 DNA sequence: TGTGCCAGCAGCCACCTTATGGGACTAGCGGGAGGAGATACGCAGTATTTT. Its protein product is CASSHLMGLAGGDTQYF.

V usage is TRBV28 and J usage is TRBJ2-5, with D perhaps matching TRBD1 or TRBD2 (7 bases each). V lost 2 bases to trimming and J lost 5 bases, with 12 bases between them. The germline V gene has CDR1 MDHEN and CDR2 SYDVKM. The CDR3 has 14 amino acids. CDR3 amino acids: CASSLSQGGETQYF. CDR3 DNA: TGTGCCAGCAGTTTAAGTCAGGGGGGGGAGACCCAGTACTTC.

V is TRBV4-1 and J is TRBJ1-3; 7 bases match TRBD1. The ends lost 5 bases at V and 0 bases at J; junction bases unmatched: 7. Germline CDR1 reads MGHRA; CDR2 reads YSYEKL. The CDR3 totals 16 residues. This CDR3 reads CASSTTDRLSGNTIYF. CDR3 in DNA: TGCGCCAGCAGCACCACGGACAGGCTCTCTGGAAACACCATATATTTT.

The CDR3, as DNA: TGCAGTGCTAGGGGACTAGTCAATGAGCAGTTCTTC. Translating it yields CSARGLVNEQFF. V and J are TRBV20-1 and TRBJ2-1; 8 bases agree with TRBD2. CDR1 is DFQATT and CDR2 is SNEGSKA in the germline V gene (reference sequence). V lost 3 bases and J lost 6; bases outside the gene matches: 1. CDR3 length: 12 residues.

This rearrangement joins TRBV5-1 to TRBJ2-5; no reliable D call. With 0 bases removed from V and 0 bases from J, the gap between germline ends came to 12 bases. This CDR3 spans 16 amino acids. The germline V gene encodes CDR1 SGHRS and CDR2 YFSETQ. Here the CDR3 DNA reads TGCGCCAGCAGCTTGGAAGGCAGCTACAACCAAGAGACCCAGTACTTC. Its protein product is CASSLEGSYNQETQYF. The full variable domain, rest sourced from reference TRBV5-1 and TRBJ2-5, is KAGVTQTPRYLIKTRGQQVTLSCSPISGHRSVSWYQQTPGQGLQFLFEYFSETQRNKGNFPGRFSGRQFSNSRSEMNVSTLELGDSALYLCASSLEGSYNQETQYFGPGTRLLVL.

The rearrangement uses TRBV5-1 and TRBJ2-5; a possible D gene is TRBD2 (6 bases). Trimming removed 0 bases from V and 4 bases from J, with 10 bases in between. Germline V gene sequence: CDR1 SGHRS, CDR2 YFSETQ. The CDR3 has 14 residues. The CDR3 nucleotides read TGCGCCAGCAGCTTGGTGGGAGGACCAGAGACCCAGTACTTC. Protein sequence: CASSLVGGPETQYF.